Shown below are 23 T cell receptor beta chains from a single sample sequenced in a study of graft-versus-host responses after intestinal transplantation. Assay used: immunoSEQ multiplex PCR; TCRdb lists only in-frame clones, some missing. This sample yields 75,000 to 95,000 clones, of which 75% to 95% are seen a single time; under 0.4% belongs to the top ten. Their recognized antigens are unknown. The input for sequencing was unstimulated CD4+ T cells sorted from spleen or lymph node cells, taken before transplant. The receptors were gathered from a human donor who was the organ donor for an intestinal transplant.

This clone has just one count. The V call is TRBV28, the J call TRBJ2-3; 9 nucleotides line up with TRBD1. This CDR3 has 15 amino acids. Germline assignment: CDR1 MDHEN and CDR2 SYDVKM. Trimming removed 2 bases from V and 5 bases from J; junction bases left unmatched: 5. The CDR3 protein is CASSLGRTGVDTQYF. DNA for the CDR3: TGTGCCAGCAGTTTAGGGCGGACAGGGGTAGATACGCAGTATTTT.

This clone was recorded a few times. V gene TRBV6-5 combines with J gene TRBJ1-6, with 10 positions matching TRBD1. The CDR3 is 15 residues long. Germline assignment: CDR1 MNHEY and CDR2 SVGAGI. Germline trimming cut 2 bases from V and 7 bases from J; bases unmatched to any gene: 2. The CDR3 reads CASSYPGQGNSPLHF. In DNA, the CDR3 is TGTGCCAGCAGTTACCCGGGACAGGGGAATTCACCCCTCCACTTT.

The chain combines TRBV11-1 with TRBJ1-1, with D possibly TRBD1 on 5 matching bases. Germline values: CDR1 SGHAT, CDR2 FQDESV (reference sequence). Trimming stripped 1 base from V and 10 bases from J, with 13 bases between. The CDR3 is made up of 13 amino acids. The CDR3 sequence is CASSLGSWRGAFF. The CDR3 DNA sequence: TGTGCCAGCAGCTTAGGCTCTTGGAGGGGAGCTTTCTTT.

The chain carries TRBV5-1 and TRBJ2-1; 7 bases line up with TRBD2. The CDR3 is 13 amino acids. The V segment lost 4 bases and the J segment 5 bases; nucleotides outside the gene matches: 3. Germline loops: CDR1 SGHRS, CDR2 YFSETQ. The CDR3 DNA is TGCGCCAGCAGCCGGGGGGAGAACAATGAGCAGTTCTTC. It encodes CASSRGENNEQFF.

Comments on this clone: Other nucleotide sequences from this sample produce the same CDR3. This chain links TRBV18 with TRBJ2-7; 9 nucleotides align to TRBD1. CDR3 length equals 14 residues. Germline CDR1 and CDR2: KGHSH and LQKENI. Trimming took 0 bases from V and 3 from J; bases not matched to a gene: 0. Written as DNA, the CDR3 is TGTGCCAGCTCACCACCGGGACAGGGCTACGAGCAGTACTTC. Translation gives CASSPPGQGYEQYF.

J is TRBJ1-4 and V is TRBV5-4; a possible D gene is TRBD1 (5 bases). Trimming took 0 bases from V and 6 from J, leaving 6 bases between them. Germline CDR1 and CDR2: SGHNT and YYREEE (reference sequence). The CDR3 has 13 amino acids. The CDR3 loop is CASSLGGYEKLFF. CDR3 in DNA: TGTGCCAGCAGCTTGGGGGGCTATGAAAAACTGTTTTTT.

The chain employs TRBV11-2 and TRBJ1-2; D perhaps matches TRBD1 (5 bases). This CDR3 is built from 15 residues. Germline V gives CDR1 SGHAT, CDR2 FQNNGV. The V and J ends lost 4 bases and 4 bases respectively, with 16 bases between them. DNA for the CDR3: TGTGCCAGCAGCTCCCTCTCGGGGGGGAGCTATGGCTACACCTTC. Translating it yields CASSSLSGGSYGYTF.

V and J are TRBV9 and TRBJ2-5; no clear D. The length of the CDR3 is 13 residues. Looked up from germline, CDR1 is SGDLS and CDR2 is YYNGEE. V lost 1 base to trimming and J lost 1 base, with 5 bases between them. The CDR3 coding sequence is TGTGCCAGCAGCGTACGTCCCCAAGAGACCCAGTACTTC. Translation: CASSVRPQETQYF.

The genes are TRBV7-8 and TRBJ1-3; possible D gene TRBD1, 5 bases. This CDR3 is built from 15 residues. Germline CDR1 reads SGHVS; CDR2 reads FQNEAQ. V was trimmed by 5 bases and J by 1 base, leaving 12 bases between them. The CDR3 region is CASSPGWWSGNTIYF. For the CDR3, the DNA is TGTGCCAGCAGCCCAGGGTGGTGGTCTGGAAACACCATATATTTT.

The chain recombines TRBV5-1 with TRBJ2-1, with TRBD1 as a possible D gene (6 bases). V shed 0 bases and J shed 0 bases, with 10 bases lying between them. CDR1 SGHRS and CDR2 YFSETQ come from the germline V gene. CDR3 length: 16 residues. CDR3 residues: CASSLVGAISYNEQFF. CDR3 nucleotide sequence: TGCGCCAGCAGCTTGGTGGGGGCCATCTCCTACAATGAGCAGTTCTTC. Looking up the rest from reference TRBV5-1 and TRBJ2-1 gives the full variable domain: KAGVTQTPRYLIKTRGQQVTLSCSPISGHRSVSWYQQTPGQGLQFLFEYFSETQRNKGNFPGRFSGRQFSNSRSEMNVSTLELGDSALYLCASSLVGAISYNEQFFGPGTRLTVL.

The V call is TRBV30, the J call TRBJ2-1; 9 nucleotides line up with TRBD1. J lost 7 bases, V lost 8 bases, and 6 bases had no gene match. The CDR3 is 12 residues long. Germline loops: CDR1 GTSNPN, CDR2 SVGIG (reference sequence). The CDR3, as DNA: TGTGCCAACGACAGGGGGATGAATGAGCAGTTCTTC. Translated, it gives CANDRGMNEQFF. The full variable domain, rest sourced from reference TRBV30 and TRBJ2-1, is SQTIHQWPATLVQPVGSPLSLECTVEGTSNPNLYWYRQAAGRGLQLLFYSVGIGQISSEVPQNLSASRPQDRQFILSSKKLLLSDSGFYLCANDRGMNEQFFGPGTRLTVL.

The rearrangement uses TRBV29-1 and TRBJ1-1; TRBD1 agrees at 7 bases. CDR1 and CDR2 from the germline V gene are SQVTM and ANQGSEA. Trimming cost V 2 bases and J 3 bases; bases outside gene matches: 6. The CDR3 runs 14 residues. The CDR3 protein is CSVESRGEYTEAFF. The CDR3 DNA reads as TGCAGCGTTGAAAGCAGGGGGGAATACACTGAAGCTTTCTTT.

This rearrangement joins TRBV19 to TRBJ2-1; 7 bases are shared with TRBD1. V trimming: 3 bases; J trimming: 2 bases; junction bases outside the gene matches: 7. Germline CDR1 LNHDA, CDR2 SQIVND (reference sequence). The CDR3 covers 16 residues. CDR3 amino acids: CASSIFRDSPYNEQFF. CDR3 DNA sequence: TGTGCCAGTAGTATCTTTCGGGACAGCCCCTACAATGAGCAGTTCTTC.

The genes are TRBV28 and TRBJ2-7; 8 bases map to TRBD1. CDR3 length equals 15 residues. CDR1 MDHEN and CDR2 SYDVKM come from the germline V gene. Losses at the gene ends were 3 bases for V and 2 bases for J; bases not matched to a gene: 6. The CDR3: CASSFRDRRTYEQYF. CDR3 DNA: TGTGCCAGCAGTTTCCGGGACAGGAGGACCTACGAGCAGTACTTC.

DNA for the CDR3: TGTGCCAGCATGCGGCAGCCCTACGAGCAGTACTTC. Translated: CASMRQPYEQYF. This rearrangement joins TRBV6-5 to TRBJ2-7; D unresolved. V lost 7 bases, J lost 2 bases, and 9 bases lay in between. Germline V gene sequence: CDR1 MNHEY, CDR2 SVGAGI. CDR3 length equals 12 residues.

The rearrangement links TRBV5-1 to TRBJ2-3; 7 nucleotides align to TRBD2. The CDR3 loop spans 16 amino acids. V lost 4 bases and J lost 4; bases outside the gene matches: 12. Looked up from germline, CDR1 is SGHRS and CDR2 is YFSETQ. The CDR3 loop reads CASSGGDPPAPDTQYF. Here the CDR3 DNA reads TGCGCCAGCAGCGGGGGGGACCCCCCGGCCCCAGATACGCAGTATTTT.

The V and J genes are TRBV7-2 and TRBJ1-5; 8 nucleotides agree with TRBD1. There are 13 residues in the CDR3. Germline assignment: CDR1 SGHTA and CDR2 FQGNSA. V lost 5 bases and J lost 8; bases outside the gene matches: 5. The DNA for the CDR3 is TGTGCCAGCAGCCCGGACAGGGTAGAGCCCCAGCATTTT. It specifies CASSPDRVEPQHF.

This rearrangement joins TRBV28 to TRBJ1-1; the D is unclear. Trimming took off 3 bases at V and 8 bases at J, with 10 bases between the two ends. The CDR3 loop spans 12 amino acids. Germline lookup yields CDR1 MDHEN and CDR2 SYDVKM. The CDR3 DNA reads TGTGCCAGCAGTTTGGGTCTCAGGGAAGCTTTCTTT. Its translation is CASSLGLREAFF.

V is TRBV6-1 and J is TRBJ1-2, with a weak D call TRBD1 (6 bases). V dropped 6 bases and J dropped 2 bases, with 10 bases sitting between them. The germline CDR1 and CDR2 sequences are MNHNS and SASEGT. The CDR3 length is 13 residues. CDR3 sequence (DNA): TGTGCCAGCAGGATTACAGGGAACTATGGCTACACCTTC. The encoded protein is CASRITGNYGYTF.

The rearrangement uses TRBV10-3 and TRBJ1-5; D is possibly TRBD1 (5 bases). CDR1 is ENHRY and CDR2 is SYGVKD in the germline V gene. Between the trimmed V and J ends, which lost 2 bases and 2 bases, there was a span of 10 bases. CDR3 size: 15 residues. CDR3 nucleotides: TGTGCCATCAGTGAGCGTGGAGGGGGCAATCAGCCCCAGCATTTT. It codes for CAISERGGGNQPQHF.

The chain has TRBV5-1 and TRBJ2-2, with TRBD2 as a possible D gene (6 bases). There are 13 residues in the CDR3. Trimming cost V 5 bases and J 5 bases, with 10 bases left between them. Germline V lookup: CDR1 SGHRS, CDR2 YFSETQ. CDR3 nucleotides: TGCGCCAGCAGTCGGGACTGGACCGGGGAGCTGTTTTTT. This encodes CASSRDWTGELFF.

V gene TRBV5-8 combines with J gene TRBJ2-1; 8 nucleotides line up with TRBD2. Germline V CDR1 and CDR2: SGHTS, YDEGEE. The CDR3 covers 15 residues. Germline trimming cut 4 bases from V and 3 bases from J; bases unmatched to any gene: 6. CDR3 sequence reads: CASSRAGASYNEQFF. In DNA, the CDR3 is TGTGCCAGCAGCAGAGCGGGAGCCAGCTACAATGAGCAGTTCTTC.

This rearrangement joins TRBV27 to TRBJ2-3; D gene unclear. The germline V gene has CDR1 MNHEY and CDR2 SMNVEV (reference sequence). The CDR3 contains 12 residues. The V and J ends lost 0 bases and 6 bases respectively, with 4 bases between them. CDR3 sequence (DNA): TGTGCCAGCAGTTTATCGGGCGATACGCAGTATTTT. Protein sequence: CASSLSGDTQYF.